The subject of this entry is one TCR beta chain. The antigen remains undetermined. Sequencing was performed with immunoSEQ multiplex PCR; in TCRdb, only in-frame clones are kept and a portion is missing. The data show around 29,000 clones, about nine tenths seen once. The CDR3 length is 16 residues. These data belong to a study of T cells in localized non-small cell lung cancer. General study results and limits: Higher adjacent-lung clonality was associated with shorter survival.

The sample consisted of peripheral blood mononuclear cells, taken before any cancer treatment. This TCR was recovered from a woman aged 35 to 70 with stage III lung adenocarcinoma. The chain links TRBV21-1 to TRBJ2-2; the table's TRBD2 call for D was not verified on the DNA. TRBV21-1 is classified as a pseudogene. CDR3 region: CASSRAAGLQSGELFF. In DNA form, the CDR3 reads TGTGCCAGCAGCAGAGCCGCGGGACTCCAGTCCGGGGAGCTGTTTTTT.